The entry below describes one T cell receptor (beta chain). No antigen is known for it. Base qualities are not recorded, but no much larger clone differs from it by a single base. The data stem from a study of blood T cell repertoires in COVID-19 (dated by TCRdb to about 2020). About the investigation overall: Collaborator samples came from the United States, Italy and Spain and covered acute and convalescent phases of COVID-19. The prospective study material was composed of cDNA or gDNA derived from T cells, B-cell-depleted T cells, or PBMCs. The dataset comprised deeply sampled blood TCRbeta repertoires from subjects exposed to, actively infected with, or recovered from COVID-19. The repertoires were made available in a free public database intended to serve as a resource for research on the immune response to SARS-CoV-2. The samples were drawn from the first 160 participants of the ongoing ImmuneRACE study and from more than 1,000 subjects provided by 6 global collaborators. The sample metadata nearly always contained a de-identified subject ID, COVID-19 status, age in years and sex. HLA class I and class II types, where available, came from metadata supplied by the sample provider rather than from assay-based typing.

The CDR3 covers 13 residues, taking in both the cysteine and the phenylalanine. Only the CDR3 DNA stays, 39 bases, in frame from base 1. The V end loses 0 bases and the J end loses 4 bases, and a stretch of 4 bases separates them. The CDR1 and CDR2 encoded by the germline V gene (reference sequence) are LNHNV and YYDKDF. TCRbeta CDR3 regions were amplified from genomic DNA using the immunoSEQ Assay, a bias-controlled multiplex PCR. On the authors' methods: The number of nucleated cells in each sample was estimated by amplification of reference gene primers within the assay. To quantify the absolute abundance of each unique TCRbeta CDR3 rearrangement, sequence reads were collapsed and filtered. For each sample, productive Simpson clonality was calculated as the square root of Simpson's diversity index across productive rearrangements. TCRdb limited this immuneACCESS table to in-frame rearrangements with V and J called. A share of clones is missing; checked studies link under half to unresolved V genes, and the rest is unexplained. That table supplies the V and J calls and clone size; D and trimming were determined from the DNA. Within this sample are 200,000 or so clones, with roughly 86% of them counted one time only. Of the sample, roughly 5.3% falls within the top ten clones.

Whole blood was collected in K2EDTA tubes by collaborating institutions according to the institutions' own protocols. For TCRbeta analysis, collaborator samples were shipped as frozen whole blood, as isolated PBMCs, or as DNA extracted from either sample type. Study-wide conclusions, independent of this receptor: Clinical and demographic metadata were provided uncurated, with the amount varying by source and participant.

Source material: peripheral blood. This clonotype was obtained from a woman in her 70s with active or convalescent COVID-19. The sequence joins TRBV15 to TRBJ1-5; no D gene can be assigned with confidence. The CDR3 region: CATSRDRNQPQHF. The nucleotide sequence reads as follows: TGTGCCACCAGCAGAGATCGGAATCAGCCCCAGCATTTT.